This T cell receptor beta chain was captured in a study of Ad26.COV2.S vaccination and SARS-CoV-2 variants. Points from the study as a whole: Similar non-spike TCR breadth was seen in vaccine and placebo recipients. CD8+ and CD4+ T cells specific for spike reportedly responded with substantial breadth after vaccination.

The treatment here: some 19 received Ad26.COV2.S at low or high dose, single or two shots; about 5 received placebo; per-sample allocation not given. It was on day 63 after the first vaccine or placebo injection that samples were taken. Vaccination used an Ad26 vector expressing Wuhan-strain SARS-CoV-2 spike. Germline-derived CDR1 and CDR2 are SGHTA and FQGTGA. With 0 bases removed from V and 3 bases from J, the gap between germline ends came to 13 bases. This CDR3 spans 16 amino acids. The method was immunoSEQ multiplex PCR; TCRdb's version includes in-frame clones alone and lacks a portion of them. The sample contains about 420,000 clones, 85% to 90% of which appear only once. About this clone: The antigen remains undetermined.

This TCR derives from a person aged 18 to 59 who received the Ad26.COV2.S COVID-19 vaccine or a placebo. This specimen consisted of peripheral blood, obtained in a trial of Ad26.COV2.S vaccine versus placebo. The rearrangement links TRBV7-3 to TRBJ2-3; D gene ambiguous. The CDR3 is CASSLTGVEATDTQYF. The CDR3 region has the DNA TGTGCCAGCAGCTTAACTGGGGTAGAAGCAACAGATACGCAGTATTTT.